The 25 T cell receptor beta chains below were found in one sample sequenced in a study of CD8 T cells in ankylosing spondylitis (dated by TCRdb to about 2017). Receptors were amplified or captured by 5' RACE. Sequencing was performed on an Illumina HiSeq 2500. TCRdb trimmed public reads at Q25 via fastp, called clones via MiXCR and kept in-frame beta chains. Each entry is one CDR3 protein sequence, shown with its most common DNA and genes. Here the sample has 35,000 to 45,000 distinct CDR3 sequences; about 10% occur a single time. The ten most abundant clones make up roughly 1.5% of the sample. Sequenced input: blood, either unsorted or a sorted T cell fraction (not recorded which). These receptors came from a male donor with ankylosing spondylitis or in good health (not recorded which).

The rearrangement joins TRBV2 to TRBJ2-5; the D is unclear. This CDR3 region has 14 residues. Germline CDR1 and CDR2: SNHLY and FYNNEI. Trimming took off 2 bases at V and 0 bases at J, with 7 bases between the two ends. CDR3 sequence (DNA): TGTGCCAGCAGTGAAACTCCGTACCAAGAGACCCAGTACTTC. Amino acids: CASSETPYQETQYF.

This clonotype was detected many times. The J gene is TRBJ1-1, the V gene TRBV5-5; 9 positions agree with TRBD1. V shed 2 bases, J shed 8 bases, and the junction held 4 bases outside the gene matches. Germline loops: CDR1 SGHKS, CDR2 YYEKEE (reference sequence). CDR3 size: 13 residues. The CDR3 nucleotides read TGTGCCAGCAGCTTAGACAGGGGGGCCGAAGCTTTCTTT. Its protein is CASSLDRGAEAFF.

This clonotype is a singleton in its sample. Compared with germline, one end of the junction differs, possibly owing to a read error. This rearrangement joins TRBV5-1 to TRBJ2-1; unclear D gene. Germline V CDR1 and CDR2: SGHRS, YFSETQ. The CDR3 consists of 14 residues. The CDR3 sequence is CASTPVPAANEQLF. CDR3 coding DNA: TGCGCCAGCACCCCCGTGCCGGCGGCGAATGAGCAGTTGTTC. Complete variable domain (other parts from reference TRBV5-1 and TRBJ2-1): KAGVTQTPRYLIKTRGQQVTLSCSPISGHRSVSWYQQTPGQGLQFLFEYFSETQRNKGNFPGRFSGRQFSNSRSEMNVSTLELGDSALYLCASTPVPAANEQLFGPGTRLTVL.

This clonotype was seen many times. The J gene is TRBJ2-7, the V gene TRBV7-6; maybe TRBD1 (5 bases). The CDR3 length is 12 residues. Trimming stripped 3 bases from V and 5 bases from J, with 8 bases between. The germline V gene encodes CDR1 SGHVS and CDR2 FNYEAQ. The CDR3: CASSFTGHEQYF. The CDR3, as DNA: TGTGCCAGCAGCTTTACAGGACACGAGCAGTACTTC.

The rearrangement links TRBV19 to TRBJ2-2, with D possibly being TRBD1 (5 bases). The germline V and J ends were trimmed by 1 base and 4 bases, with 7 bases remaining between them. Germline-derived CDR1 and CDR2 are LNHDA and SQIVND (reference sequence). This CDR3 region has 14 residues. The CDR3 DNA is TGTGCCAGTAGTATAGCCAGGGCCACCGGGGAGCTGTTTTTT. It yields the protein CASSIARATGELFF.

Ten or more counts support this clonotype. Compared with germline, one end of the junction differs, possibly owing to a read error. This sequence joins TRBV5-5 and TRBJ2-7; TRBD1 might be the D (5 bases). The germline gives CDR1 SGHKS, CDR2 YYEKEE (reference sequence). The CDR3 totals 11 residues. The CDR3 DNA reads TGTGCCAGCAGCCTCGGACACGATATTGTATTC. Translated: CASSLGHDIVF.

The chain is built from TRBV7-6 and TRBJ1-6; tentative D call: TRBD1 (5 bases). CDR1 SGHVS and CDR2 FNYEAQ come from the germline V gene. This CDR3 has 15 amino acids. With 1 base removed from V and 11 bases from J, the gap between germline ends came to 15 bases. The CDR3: CASSLGVGGDPPLHF. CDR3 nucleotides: TGTGCCAGCAGCTTAGGAGTGGGAGGGGATCCACCCCTCCACTTT. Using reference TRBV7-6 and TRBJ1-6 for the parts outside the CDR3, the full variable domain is GAGVSQSPRYKVTKRGQDVALRCDPISGHVSLYWYRQALGQGPEFLTYFNYEAQQDKSGLPNDRFSAERPEGSISTLTIQRTEQRDSAMYRCASSLGVGGDPPLHFGNGTRLTVT.

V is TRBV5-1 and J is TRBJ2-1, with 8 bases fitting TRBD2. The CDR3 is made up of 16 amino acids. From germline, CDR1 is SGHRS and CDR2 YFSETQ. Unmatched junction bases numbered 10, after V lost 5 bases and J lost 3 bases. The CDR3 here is CASRATGRGYYNEQFF. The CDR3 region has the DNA TGCGCCAGCAGGGCGACCGGGAGGGGCTACTACAATGAGCAGTTCTTC.

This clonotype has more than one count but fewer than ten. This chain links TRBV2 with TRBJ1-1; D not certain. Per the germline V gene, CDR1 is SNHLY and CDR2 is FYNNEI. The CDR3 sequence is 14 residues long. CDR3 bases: TGTGCTTCCCGCGGGGTCATGAGGAACACTGAAGCTTTCTTT. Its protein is CASRGVMRNTEAFF.

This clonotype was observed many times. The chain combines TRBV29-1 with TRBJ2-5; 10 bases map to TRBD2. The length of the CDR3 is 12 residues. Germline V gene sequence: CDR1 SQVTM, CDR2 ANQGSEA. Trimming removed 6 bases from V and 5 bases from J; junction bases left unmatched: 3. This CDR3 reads CSVFSGGETQYF. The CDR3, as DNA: TGCAGCGTCTTTAGCGGGGGGGAGACCCAGTACTTC.

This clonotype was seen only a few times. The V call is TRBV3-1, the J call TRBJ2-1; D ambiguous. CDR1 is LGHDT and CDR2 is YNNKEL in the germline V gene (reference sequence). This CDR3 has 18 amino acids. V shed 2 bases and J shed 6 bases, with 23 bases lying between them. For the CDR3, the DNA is TGTGCCAGCAGCCAATCTCCAGGTGTAATCTTCCTTGGCAATGAGCAGTTCTTC. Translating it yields CASSQSPGVIFLGNEQFF.

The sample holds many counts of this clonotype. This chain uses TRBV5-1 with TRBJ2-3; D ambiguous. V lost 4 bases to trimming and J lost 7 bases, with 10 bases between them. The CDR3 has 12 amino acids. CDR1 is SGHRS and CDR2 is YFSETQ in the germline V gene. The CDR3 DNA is TGCGCCAGCAGCCCAGACCGGAATACGCAGTATTTT. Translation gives CASSPDRNTQYF.

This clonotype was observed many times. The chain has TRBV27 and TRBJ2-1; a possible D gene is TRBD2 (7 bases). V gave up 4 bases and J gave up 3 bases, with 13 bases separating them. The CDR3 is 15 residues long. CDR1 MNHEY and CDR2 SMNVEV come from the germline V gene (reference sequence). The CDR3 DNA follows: TGTGCCAGCAGTTCACCGGGGGGCGGCTACAATGAGCAGTTCTTC. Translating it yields CASSSPGGGYNEQFF.

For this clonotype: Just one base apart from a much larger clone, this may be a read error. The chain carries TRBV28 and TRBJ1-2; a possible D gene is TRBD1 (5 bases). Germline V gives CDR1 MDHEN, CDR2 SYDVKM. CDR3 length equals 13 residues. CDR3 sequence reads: CTSTGDVRYGYTF. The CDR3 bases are TGTACCAGCACCGGGGACGTACGCTATGGCTACACCTTC.

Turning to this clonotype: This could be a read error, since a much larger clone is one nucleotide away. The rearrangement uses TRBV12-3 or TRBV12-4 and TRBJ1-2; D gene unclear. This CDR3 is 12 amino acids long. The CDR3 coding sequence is TGTGCCAGCAGTTTAGCAGAGTATGGCCACACCTTC. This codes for CASSLAEYGHTF.

The CDR3 DNA reads TGTGCCAGCAGTCCCAAAGACGGAGGCGAGCAGTACTTC. Translation: CASSPKDGGEQYF. The V and J genes are TRBV12-3 or TRBV12-4 and TRBJ2-7, with D perhaps matching TRBD2 (5 bases). Trimming removed 5 bases at V and 6 bases at J, with 14 bases between. This CDR3 region has 13 residues.

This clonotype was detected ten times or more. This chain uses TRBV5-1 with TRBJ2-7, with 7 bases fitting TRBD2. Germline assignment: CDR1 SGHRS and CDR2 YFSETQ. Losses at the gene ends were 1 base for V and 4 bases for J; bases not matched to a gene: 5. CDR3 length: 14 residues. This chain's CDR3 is CASSLSGGGYEQYF. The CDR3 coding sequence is TGCGCCAGCAGCTTGAGCGGCGGGGGATACGAGCAGTACTTC.

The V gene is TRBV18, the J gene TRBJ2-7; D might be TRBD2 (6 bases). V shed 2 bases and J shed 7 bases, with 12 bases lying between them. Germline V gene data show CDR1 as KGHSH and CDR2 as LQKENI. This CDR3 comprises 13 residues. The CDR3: CASSPGGIGEQYF. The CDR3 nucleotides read TGTGCCAGCTCACCAGGGGGGATTGGGGAGCAGTACTTC.

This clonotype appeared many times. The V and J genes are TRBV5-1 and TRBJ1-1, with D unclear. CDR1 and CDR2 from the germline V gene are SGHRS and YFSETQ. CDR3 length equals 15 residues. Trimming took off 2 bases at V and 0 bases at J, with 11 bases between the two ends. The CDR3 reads CASSFRGRLNTEAFF. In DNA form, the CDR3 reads TGCGCCAGCAGCTTCAGAGGCAGGCTGAACACTGAAGCTTTCTTT.

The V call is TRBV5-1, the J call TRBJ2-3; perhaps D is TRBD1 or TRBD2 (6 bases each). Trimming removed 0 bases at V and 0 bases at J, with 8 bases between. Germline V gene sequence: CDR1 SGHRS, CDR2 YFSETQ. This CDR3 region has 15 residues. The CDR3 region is CASSLGGASTDTQYF. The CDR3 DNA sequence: TGCGCCAGCAGCTTGGGGGGGGCGAGCACAGATACGCAGTATTTT.

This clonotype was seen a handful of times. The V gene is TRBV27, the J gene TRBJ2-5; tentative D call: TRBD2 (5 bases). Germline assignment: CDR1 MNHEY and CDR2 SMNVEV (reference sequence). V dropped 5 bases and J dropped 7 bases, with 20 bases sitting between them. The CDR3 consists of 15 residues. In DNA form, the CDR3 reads TGTGCCAGCAGTGCCCAGACGCGGGCCGCCGGGACCCAGTACTTC. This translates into CASSAQTRAAGTQYF.

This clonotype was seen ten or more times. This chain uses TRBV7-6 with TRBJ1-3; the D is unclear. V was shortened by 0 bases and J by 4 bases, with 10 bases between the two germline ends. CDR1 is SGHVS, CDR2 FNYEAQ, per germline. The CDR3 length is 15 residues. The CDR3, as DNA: TGTGCCAGCAGCTTAGCTCCCCCGGGGGGAAACACCATATATTTT. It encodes CASSLAPPGGNTIYF.

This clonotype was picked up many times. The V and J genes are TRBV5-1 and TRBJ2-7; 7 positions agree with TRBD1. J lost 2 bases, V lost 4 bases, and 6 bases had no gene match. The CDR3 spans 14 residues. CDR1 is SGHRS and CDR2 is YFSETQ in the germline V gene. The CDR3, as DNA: TGCGCCAGCAGCCCCGACAGGGCTACCTACGAGCAGTACTTC. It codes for CASSPDRATYEQYF. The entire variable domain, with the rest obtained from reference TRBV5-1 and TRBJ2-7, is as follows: KAGVTQTPRYLIKTRGQQVTLSCSPISGHRSVSWYQQTPGQGLQFLFEYFSETQRNKGNFPGRFSGRQFSNSRSEMNVSTLELGDSALYLCASSPDRATYEQYFGPGTRLTVT.

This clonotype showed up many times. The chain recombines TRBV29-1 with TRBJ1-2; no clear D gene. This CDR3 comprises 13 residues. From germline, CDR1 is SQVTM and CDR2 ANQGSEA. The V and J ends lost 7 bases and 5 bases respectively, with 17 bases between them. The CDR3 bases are TGCAGCGCCTCCTGGAGCTATGGATATGGCTACACCTTC. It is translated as CSASWSYGYGYTF.

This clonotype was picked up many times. The CDR3 protein is CASSTDTPFQPQHF. The CDR3 nucleotides read TGTGCCAGCAGCACTGACACGCCATTTCAGCCCCAGCATTTT. The J gene is TRBJ1-5, the V gene TRBV12-3 or TRBV12-4; D is undetermined. V was clipped by 6 bases and J by 6 bases, with 15 bases between them. This CDR3 spans 14 amino acids.